This paragraph covers one T cell receptor (beta chain) sequence. As yet, its antigen is unknown. These data are taken from a study of response to subunit inactivated influenza vaccine. Study outcomes and limitations: New T cells are recruited in small numbers by each seasonal influenza vaccination, according to the authors' suggestion.

The V gene end was trimmed by 2 bases and the J gene end by 14 bases; junction bases not matched to a gene: 11. CDR1 is MDHEN and CDR2 is SYDVKM in the germline V gene. This CDR3 is built from 14 residues. Via MiXCR, TCRdb re-called the RT-PCR reads, giving one row per CDR3 protein. The sample lists about 500,000 distinct CDR3 sequences, 15% to 20% occurring once. This sequence joins TRBV28 and TRBJ2-5; 10 bases line up with TRBD1. This specimen consisted of CD4+ T cells sorted from PBMCs, obtained around 25 months after vaccination. The sequence was collected from a man between 50 and 75 years old who received an inactivated influenza vaccine. DNA of the CDR3: TGTGCCAGCAGTTTAGTGTACCCCGGGACAGGGGAATACTTC. It translates to CASSLVYPGTGEYF.